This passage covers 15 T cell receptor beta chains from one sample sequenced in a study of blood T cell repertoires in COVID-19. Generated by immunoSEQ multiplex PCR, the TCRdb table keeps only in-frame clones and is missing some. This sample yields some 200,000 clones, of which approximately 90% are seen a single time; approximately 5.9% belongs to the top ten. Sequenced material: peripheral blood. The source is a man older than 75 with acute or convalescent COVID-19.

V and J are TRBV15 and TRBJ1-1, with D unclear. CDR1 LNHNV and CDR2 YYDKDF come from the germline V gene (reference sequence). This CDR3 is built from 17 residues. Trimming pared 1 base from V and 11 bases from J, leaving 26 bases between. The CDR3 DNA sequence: TGTGCCACCAGCAGAGTCGATACATTATTGGTGATAGCCGATGCTTTCTTT. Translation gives CATSRVDTLLVIADAFF.

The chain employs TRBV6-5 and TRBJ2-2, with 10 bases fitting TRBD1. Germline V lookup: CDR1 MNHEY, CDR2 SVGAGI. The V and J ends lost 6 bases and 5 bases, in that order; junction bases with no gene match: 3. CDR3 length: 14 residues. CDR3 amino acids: CASRRDRGTGELFF. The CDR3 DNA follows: TGTGCCAGCAGACGGGACAGGGGTACCGGGGAGCTGTTTTTT.

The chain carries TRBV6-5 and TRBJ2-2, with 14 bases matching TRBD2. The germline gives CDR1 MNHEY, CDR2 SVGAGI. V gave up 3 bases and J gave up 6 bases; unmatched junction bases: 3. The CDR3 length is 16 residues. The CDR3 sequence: CASSYGLAGGPGELFF. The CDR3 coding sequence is TGTGCCAGCAGTTATGGACTAGCGGGAGGTCCCGGGGAGCTGTTTTTT.

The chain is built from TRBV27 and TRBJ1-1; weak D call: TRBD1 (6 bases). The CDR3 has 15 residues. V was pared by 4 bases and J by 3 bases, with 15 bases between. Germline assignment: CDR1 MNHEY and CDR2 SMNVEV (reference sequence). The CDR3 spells CASSSLGAGDTEAFF. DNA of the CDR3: TGTGCCAGCAGTTCCCTGGGGGCAGGGGACACTGAAGCTTTCTTT.

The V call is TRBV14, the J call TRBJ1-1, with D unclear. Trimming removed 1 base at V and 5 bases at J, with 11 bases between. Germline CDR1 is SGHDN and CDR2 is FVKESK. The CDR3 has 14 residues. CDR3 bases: TGTGCCAGCAGCCAAGTGGGAGCTGGGACTGAAGCTTTCTTT. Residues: CASSQVGAGTEAFF.

The CDR3 coding sequence is TGCGCCAGCAGCTTGTTAGCGGGTAGTTTCAATGAGCAGTTCTTC. This encodes CASSLLAGSFNEQFF. This chain connects TRBV5-1 to TRBJ2-1; 7 positions agree with TRBD2. The V segment lost 1 base and the J segment 6 bases; nucleotides outside the gene matches: 7. The CDR3 is 15 residues long. Germline V lookup: CDR1 SGHRS, CDR2 YFSETQ.

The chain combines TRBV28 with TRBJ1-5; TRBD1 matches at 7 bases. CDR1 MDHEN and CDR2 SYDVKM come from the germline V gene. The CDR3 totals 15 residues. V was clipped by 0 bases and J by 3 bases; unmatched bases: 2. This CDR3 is CASSLWTGNNQPQHF. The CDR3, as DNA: TGTGCCAGCAGTTTATGGACAGGGAACAATCAGCCCCAGCATTTT.

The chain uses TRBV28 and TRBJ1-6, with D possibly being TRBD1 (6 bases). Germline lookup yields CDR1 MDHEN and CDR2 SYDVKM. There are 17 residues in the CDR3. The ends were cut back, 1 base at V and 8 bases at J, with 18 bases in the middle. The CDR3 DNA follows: TGTGCCAGCAGTTTATTGGGCTTGTGGAACAGGGATTCACCCCTCCACTTT. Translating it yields CASSLLGLWNRDSPLHF.

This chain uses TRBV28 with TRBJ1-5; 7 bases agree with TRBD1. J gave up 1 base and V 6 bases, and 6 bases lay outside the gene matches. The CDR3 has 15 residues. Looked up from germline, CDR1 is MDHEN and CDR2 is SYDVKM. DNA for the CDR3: TGTGCCAGCAGGGACGCAGGGGGAAGCAATCAGCCCCAGCATTTT. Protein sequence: CASRDAGGSNQPQHF.

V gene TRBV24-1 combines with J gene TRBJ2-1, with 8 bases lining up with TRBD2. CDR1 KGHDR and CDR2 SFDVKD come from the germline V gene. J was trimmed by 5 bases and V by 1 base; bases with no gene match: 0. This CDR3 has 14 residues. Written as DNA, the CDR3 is TGTGCCACCAGTGATTTCGGGGGGGACAATGAGCAGTTCTTC. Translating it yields CATSDFGGDNEQFF.

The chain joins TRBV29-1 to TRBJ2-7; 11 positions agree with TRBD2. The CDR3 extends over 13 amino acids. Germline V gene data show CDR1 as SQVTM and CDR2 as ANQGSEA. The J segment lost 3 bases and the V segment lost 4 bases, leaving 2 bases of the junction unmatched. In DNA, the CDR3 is TGCAGCGTTGGACTAGCGGGAATCTACGAGCAGTACTTC. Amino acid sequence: CSVGLAGIYEQYF.

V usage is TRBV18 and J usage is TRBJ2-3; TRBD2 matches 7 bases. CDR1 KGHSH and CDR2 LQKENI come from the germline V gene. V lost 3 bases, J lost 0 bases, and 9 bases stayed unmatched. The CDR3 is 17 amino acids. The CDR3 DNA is TGTGCCAGCTCACCCCTTTCTAGCGGACGCAGCACAGATACGCAGTATTTT. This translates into CASSPLSSGRSTDTQYF.

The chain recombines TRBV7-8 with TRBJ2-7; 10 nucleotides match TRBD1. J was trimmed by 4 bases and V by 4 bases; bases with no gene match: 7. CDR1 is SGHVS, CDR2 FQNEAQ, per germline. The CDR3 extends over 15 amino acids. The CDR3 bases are TGTGCCAGCAGCTCCGGACAGGGGGGTTGGTACGAGCAGTACTTC. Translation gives CASSSGQGGWYEQYF.

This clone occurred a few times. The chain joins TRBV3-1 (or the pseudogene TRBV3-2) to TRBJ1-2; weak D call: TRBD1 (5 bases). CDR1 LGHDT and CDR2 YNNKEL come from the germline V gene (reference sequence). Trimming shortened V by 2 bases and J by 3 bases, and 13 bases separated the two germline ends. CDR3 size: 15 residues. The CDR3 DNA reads TGTGCCAGCAGCCAAAACGAGGAGGGGTACTATGGCTACACCTTC. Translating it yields CASSQNEEGYYGYTF.

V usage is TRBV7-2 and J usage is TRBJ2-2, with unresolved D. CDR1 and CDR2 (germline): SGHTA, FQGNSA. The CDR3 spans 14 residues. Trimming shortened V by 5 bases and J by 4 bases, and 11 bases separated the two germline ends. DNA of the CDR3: TGTGCCAGCAGCAAAGCACAGTTCACCGGGGAGCTGTTTTTT. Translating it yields CASSKAQFTGELFF.